This passage covers 29 T cell receptor beta chains from one sample sequenced in a study of CXCR3-negative and CXCR3-positive naive CD8 T cells (dated by TCRdb to about 2019). TCRdb names NextSeq 550 as the instrument used. The Human TCR Profiling Kit (MiLaboratory) was used to make UMI-labeled 5' RACE TRB cDNA libraries. Reprocessed by TCRdb, the reads give a single entry per CDR3 protein sequence, without DNA. This sample's records show roughly 70,000 distinct CDR3 sequences. The top ten clonotypes cover approximately 1.5% of the sample. The sequencing sample was made of naive CXCR3- CD8+ T cells from blood. The cell subset or site label for this specimen denotes: CD45RO-CCR7+CD27+CD95- naive CD8+ T cells lacking CXCR3 (TNR3-). Source of these receptors: a human donor in good health. Some clones in this sample may be carry-over from other donors' samples.

V gene TRBV12-3 or TRBV12-4 combines with J gene TRBJ1-2; TCRdb outputs TRBD1, but without DNA this stays unchecked. The CDR3 extends over 14 amino acids. The CDR3 region is CASSLVSTADGYTF.

The chain couples TRBV4-3 to TRBJ2-7; the D call of TRBD2 rests on TCRdb alone, since no DNA is present to check it. Germline V gene lookup returns CDR1 LGHNA and CDR2 YSLEER. The CDR3 covers 14 residues. The CDR3 region is CASSQARGSYEQYF.

The chain's CDR3 is CASSLGLGLHGQYF. V is TRBV13 and J is TRBJ2-7; the TRBD2 assignment by TCRdb is unverifiable without DNA. The CDR3 contains 14 residues. Germline values: CDR1 PRHDT, CDR2 FYEKMQ (reference sequence).

V usage is TRBV5-1 and J usage is TRBJ2-1; TCRdb reports TRBD1, a call that lacks DNA to check it against. Germline CDR1 is SGHRS and CDR2 is YFSETQ. The CDR3 extends over 15 amino acids. The CDR3 sequence is CASSLEDRAYNEQFF.

V gene TRBV28 combines with J gene TRBJ2-7; TCRdb's D call, TRBD2, is unchecked because there is no DNA. The germline V gene has CDR1 MDHEN and CDR2 SYDVKM. There are 15 residues in the CDR3. This chain's CDR3 is CASSLSTRAVYEQYF.

The J gene is TRBJ1-1, the V gene TRBV5-1; without DNA, the TCRdb call of TRBD1 cannot be checked. This CDR3 comprises 14 residues. Germline V gene data show CDR1 as SGHRS and CDR2 as YFSETQ. The CDR3 sequence: CASSPGEGDTEAFF.

The chain combines TRBV28 with TRBJ2-1; TCRdb indicates TRBD2, and absent DNA this call remains unverified. The CDR3 spans 14 residues. Germline V gives CDR1 MDHEN, CDR2 SYDVKM. This chain's CDR3 is CASSLLAGGDEQFF.

J is TRBJ2-1 and V is TRBV12-3 or TRBV12-4. The CDR3 covers 12 residues. This CDR3 reads CASSRGRNEQFF.

The gene calls are TRBV7-9 and TRBJ2-1; absent DNA, TCRdb's TRBD2 call cannot be checked. The CDR3 spans 18 residues. The germline V gene encodes CDR1 SEHNR and CDR2 FQNEAQ (reference sequence). The CDR3 loop is CASSSNPLGSWGYNEQFF. Supplemented by reference TRBV7-9 and TRBJ2-1, the full variable domain reads DTGVSQNPRHKITKRGQNVTFRCDPISEHNRLYWYRQTLGQGPEFLTYFQNEAQLEKSRLLSDRFSAERPKGSFSTLEIQRTEQGDSAMYLCASSSNPLGSWGYNEQFFGPGTRLTVL.

The chain links TRBV29-1 to TRBJ2-2. Germline-derived CDR1 and CDR2 are SQVTM and ANQGSEA. This CDR3 comprises 11 residues. The CDR3 loop is CSVDSTGELFF.

The rearrangement uses TRBV7-9 and TRBJ1-2; lacking DNA, the TRBD1 call made by TCRdb goes unchecked. From germline, CDR1 is SEHNR and CDR2 FQNEAQ (reference sequence). This CDR3 contains 15 residues. CDR3 protein: CASSSGPTIAYGYTF.

The V call is TRBV14, the J call TRBJ2-7. CDR1 SGHDN and CDR2 FVKESK come from the germline V gene. This CDR3 has 12 residues. This chain's CDR3 is CASSQASYEQYF.

The CDR3 sequence: CSVFLSGLPLGETQYF. The chain links TRBV29-1 to TRBJ2-5; the TCRdb call, TRBD1, lacks DNA for checking. There are 16 residues in the CDR3. Germline CDR1 SQVTM, CDR2 ANQGSEA.

The chain recombines TRBV12-3 or TRBV12-4 with TRBJ2-7; TCRdb proposes TRBD1, but this gene call is untestable without DNA. The CDR3 extends over 12 amino acids. The CDR3 sequence: CASSLWGGEQYF.

The chain carries TRBV7-9 and TRBJ2-2. This CDR3 region has 13 residues. Germline V gives CDR1 SEHNR, CDR2 FQNEAQ (reference sequence). The CDR3 here is CASNGKVTGELFF. Complete variable domain (other parts from reference TRBV7-9 and TRBJ2-2): DTGVSQNPRHKITKRGQNVTFRCDPISEHNRLYWYRQTLGQGPEFLTYFQNEAQLEKSRLLSDRFSAERPKGSFSTLEIQRTEQGDSAMYLCASNGKVTGELFFGEGSRLTVL.

The chain employs TRBV29-1 and TRBJ2-1; the D call of TRBD1 rests on TCRdb alone, since no DNA is present to check it. In germline, CDR1 is SQVTM, CDR2 ANQGSEA. This CDR3 spans 14 amino acids. This chain's CDR3 is CSVEHRGPRNEQFF.

The J gene is TRBJ2-1, the V gene TRBV15; TCRdb returns TRBD2, unconfirmable since there is no DNA. The CDR3 runs 15 residues. CDR1 is LNHNV and CDR2 is YYDKDF in the germline V gene (reference sequence). The CDR3 sequence is CATSSTLATHNEQFF. Combining the CDR3 with reference TRBV15 and TRBJ2-1 gives the whole variable domain DAMVIQNPRYQVTQFGKPVTLSCSQTLNHNVMYWYQQKSSQAPKLLFHYYDKDFNNEADTPDNFQSRRPNTSFCFLDIRSPGLGDTAMYLCATSSTLATHNEQFFGPGTRLTVL.

The chain combines TRBV28 with TRBJ2-2. Germline V gene lookup returns CDR1 MDHEN and CDR2 SYDVKM. The length of the CDR3 is 14 residues. CDR3 sequence reads: CASSFTRNTGELFF.

The V gene is TRBV28, the J gene TRBJ2-3; TCRdb's assignment of TRBD2 cannot be checked, as there is no DNA. Germline-derived CDR1 and CDR2 are MDHEN and SYDVKM. The CDR3 loop spans 15 amino acids. CDR3 sequence: CASSPSGGGRDTQYF.

V and J are TRBV1 and TRBJ2-1; TCRdb calls TRBD1, which cannot be checked without DNA. TRBV1 represents a pseudogene. The CDR3 is 19 residues long. The CDR3: CTSSPPTDRGAPPGNEQFF.

This rearrangement joins TRBV5-1 to TRBJ2-7; TCRdb names TRBD1, which stays unverified in the absence of DNA. This CDR3 has 15 residues. Germline CDR1 reads SGHRS; CDR2 reads YFSETQ. CDR3 loop: CASSFRTGSSYEQYF.

CDR3 in amino acids: CSAIPRDRGPYEQYF. The chain couples TRBV20-1 to TRBJ2-7; checking the TCRdb D call of TRBD1 is not possible without DNA. The CDR3 is 15 residues long. The germline gives CDR1 DFQATT, CDR2 SNEGSKA (reference sequence).

This chain uses TRBV7-9 with TRBJ2-1; without DNA, the TCRdb call of TRBD2 cannot be checked. This CDR3 region has 13 residues. Germline V gives CDR1 SEHNR, CDR2 FQNEAQ (reference sequence). The CDR3 protein is CASSLAPRGEQFF.

The rearrangement links TRBV28 to TRBJ1-1; the D gene TCRdb calls, TRBD1, cannot be checked with no DNA. The CDR3 has 16 amino acids. Germline loops: CDR1 MDHEN, CDR2 SYDVKM. The CDR3: CASSLDRGTSTTEAFF.

The chain combines TRBV5-6 with TRBJ2-1. This CDR3 region has 11 residues. Germline V lookup: CDR1 SGHDT, CDR2 YYEEEE. The CDR3 region is CASSESVEQFF.

Here the CDR3 reads CASSLVGTGEEQFF. The V call is TRBV7-8, the J call TRBJ2-1; lacking DNA, the TRBD1 call made by TCRdb goes unchecked. CDR3 length equals 14 residues. Per the germline V gene, CDR1 is SGHVS and CDR2 is FQNEAQ.

CDR3 region: CASSRGGTGELFF. V is TRBV7-2 and J is TRBJ2-2; TCRdb selects TRBD2, and the lack of DNA leaves this call unchecked. The CDR3 has 13 amino acids. Germline V lookup: CDR1 SGHTA, CDR2 FQGNSA.

The rearrangement links TRBV30 to TRBJ2-5; no DNA is available, so the TRBD1 call from TCRdb remains unchecked. The CDR3 totals 17 residues. Germline CDR1 reads GTSNPN; CDR2 reads SVGIG (reference sequence). The CDR3 spells CAWSVAVGTGVMETQYF.

The chain recombines TRBV9 with TRBJ2-5; TCRdb proposes TRBD1, but this gene call is untestable without DNA. This CDR3 has 13 residues. Germline V gives CDR1 SGDLS, CDR2 YYNGEE. CDR3 loop: CASSVGTWDSPGF.